This TCR beta chain is from a study of blood T cells in healthy people across ages. Primers used in a second PCR of roughly 6 to 12 cycles were a sample-barcoded 5' primer and a J-beta primer mix. MiXCR, applied by TCRdb to the 5' RACE reads, yields one record per CDR3 protein. The sample yields about a million distinct CDR3 sequences, around two fifths seen once. Trimming cost V 3 bases and J 2 bases, with 10 bases left between them. The CDR3 is 14 amino acids. The sequence derives from a man younger than 35 in good health. The chain couples TRBV12-3 or TRBV12-4 to TRBJ1-1; D not resolved. The material sequenced was blood. DNA for the CDR3: TGTGCCAGCAGTTTTCGGAGACAAAACACTGAAGCTTTCTTT. Residues: CASSFRRQNTEAFF.